This TCR beta chain is drawn from a study of CXCR3-negative and CXCR3-positive naive CD8 T cells. Study-wide findings and caveats: The TRBV-TRBJ usage of naive CXCR3-negative and CXCR3-positive cells was similar, but that of memory cells differed. It was found that naive subsets had comparable surface CD5, and TCR strength was inferred from TRB CDR3 properties. For memory CD8+ cells diversity was much lower, but both naive subsets had comparably high diversity. Hydrophobicity of TRB CDR3s was greater in CXCR3-positive naive cells than in CXCR3-negative naive cells.

Per CD8+ T cell subset, triplicate sorts of 250,000 to 300,000 cells each were done. About this clonotype itself: Its cognate antigen is unknown.

All TRB cDNA libraries came from 5' RACE performed with UMI labels. With the 5' RACE reads reprocessed, TCRdb shows one record per CDR3 protein and no DNA. Recorded for this sample: around 150,000 distinct CDR3 sequences. The CDR3 runs to 16 residues. Germline loops: CDR1 MNHEY, CDR2 SMNVEV (reference sequence). The chain uses TRBV27 and TRBJ2-7; TCRdb indicates TRBD2, and absent DNA this call remains unverified. Input material: naive CXCR3+ CD8+ T cells from blood. Subset: CD45RO-CCR7+CD27+CD95- naive CD8+ T cells expressing CXCR3 (TNR3+). The TCR was taken from a human donor in good health. Some clones in this sample may be carry-over from other donors' samples. The CDR3 spells CASSYFRPWGGYEQYF.